This T cell receptor beta chain is from a study of blood T cell repertoires in COVID-19. CDR1 is LNHDA, CDR2 SQIVND, per germline (reference sequence). The CDR3 has 14 amino acids. The ends were cut back, 4 bases at V and 0 bases at J, with 10 bases in the middle. This clone appeared a single time. Study processing details: By means of reference gene primer amplification, nucleated cell counts were estimated. The table came from immunoSEQ multiplex PCR; TCRdb's copy has only in-frame clones and leaves some out. D and trimming come from the DNA, and the V and J calls and clone size come from that table. Of over 300,000 clones in the sample, 90% are singletons; the top ten hold 6.5%.

The chain links TRBV19 to TRBJ2-7, with a weak D call TRBD2 (5 bases). Sequenced: peripheral blood. The receptor was isolated from a man younger than 35 with active or convalescent COVID-19. The chain's CDR3 is CASSKDSYSYEQYF. For the CDR3, the DNA is TGTGCCAGTAGTAAGGACTCTTACTCCTACGAGCAGTACTTC.